This TCR beta chain is drawn from a study of Ad26.COV2.S vaccination and SARS-CoV-2 variants. Study context: The Ad26.COV2.S arm of the COV1001 trial was where the donor was placed. General study points: Estimates derived from TCR breadth and depth analyses may have underestimated total T cell responses.

The V gene lost 5 bases and the J gene lost 4 bases, with 13 bases spanning the gap. Germline V gene lookup returns CDR1 MNHNY and CDR2 SVGAGI (reference sequence). The CDR3 is 14 residues long. Measured with immunoSEQ multiplex PCR; TCRdb has only the in-frame clones, and not every one. The repertoire holds about 350,000 clones, with approximately 90% as singletons. This clone was observed once. Its antigen remains unidentified. The treatment here: around 19 received Ad26.COV2.S at low or high dose, single or two shots; several received placebo; per-sample allocation not given. All samples were drawn on day 63, counting from the first vaccine or placebo injection. The donor's status was that of an adult aged 18-55 years in Boston. Vaccination employed an Ad26 vector expressing the Wuhan-strain SARS-CoV-2 spike.

The rearrangement joins TRBV6-6 to TRBJ2-3, with a tentative D call TRBD2 (6 bases). This receptor was obtained from a person aged 18-65 years who received the Ad26.COV2.S COVID-19 vaccine or a placebo. Sample: peripheral blood, taken in a trial of Ad26.COV2.S vaccine versus placebo. CDR3 protein: CASSKTGLPDTQYF. DNA for the CDR3: TGTGCCAGCAGTAAAACGGGACTTCCAGATACGCAGTATTTT.